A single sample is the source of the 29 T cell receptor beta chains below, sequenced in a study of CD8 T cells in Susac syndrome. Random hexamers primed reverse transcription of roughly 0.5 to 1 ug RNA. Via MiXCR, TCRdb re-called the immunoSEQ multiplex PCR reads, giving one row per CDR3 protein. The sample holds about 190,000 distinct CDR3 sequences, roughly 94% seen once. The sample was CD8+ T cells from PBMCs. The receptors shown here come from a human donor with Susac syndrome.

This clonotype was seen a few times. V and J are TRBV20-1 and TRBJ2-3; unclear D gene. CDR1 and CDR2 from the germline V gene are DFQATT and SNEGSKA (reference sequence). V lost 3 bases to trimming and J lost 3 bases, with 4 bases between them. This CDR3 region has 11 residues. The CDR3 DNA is TGCAGTGCTAGCGGTACAGATACGCAGTATTTT. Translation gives CSASGTDTQYF.

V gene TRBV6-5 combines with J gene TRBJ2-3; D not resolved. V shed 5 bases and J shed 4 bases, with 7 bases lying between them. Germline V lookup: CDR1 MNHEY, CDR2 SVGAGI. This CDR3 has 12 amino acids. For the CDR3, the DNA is TGTGCCAGCAGTGGTTCGGCAGATACGCAGTATTTT. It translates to CASSGSADTQYF.

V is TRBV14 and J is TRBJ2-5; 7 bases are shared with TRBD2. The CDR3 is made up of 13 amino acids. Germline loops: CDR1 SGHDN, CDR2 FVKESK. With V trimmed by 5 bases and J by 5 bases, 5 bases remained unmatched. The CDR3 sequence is CASSWAGEETQYF. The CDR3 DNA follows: TGTGCCAGCAGCTGGGCGGGAGAGGAGACCCAGTACTTC.

The CDR3 spells CSARALAGEVTDTQYF. In nucleotides, the CDR3 is TGCAGTGCTAGAGCCCTAGCGGGAGAGGTGACAGATACGCAGTATTTT. The rearrangement joins TRBV20-1 to TRBJ2-3, with 10 bases lining up with TRBD2. Trimming cost V 1 base and J 3 bases; bases outside gene matches: 7. The germline V gene has CDR1 DFQATT and CDR2 SNEGSKA (reference sequence). The CDR3 length is 16 residues.

The DNA of the CDR3 is TGTGCCAGCAGAGGACAGAAAACACCTTATAGCAATCAGCCCCAGCATTTT. This translates into CASRGQKTPYSNQPQHF. The J gene is TRBJ1-5, the V gene TRBV2; D is perhaps TRBD1 (6 bases). The CDR3 length is 17 residues. The V gene lost 6 bases and the J gene lost 0 bases, with 18 bases spanning the gap. The germline CDR1 and CDR2 sequences are SNHLY and FYNNEI. Full variable domain (outside the CDR3, taken from reference TRBV2 and TRBJ1-5): EPEVTQTPSHQVTQMGQEVILRCVPISNHLYFYWYRQILGQKVEFLVSFYNNEISEKSEIFDDQFSVERPDGSNFTLKIRSTKLEDSAMYFCASRGQKTPYSNQPQHFGDGTRLSIL.

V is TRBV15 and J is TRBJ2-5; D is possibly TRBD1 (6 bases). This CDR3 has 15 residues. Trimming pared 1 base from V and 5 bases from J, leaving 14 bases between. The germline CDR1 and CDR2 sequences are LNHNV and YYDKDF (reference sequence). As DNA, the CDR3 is TGTGCCACCAGCAGAGTGAACTGGGGGCAGGAGACCCAGTACTTC. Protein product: CATSRVNWGQETQYF.

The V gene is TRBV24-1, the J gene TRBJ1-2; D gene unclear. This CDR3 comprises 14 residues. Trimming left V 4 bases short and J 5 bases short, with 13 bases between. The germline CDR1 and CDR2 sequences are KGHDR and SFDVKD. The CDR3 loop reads CATSDVFLEYGYTF. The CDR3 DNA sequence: TGTGCCACCAGTGACGTATTCCTGGAATATGGCTACACCTTC.

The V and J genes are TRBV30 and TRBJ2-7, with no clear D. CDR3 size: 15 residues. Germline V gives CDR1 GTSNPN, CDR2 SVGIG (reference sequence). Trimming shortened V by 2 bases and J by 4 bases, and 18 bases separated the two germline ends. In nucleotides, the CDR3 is TGTGCCTGGAGTACAGAAGGCGGCATCGGGTACGAGCAGTACTTC. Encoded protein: CAWSTEGGIGYEQYF.

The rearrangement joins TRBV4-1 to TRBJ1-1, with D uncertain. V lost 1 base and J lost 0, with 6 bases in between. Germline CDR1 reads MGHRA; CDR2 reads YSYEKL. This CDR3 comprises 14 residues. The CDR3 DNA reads TGCGCCAGCAGCCAAGGTTGGGTGAACACTGAAGCTTTCTTT. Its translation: CASSQGWVNTEAFF.

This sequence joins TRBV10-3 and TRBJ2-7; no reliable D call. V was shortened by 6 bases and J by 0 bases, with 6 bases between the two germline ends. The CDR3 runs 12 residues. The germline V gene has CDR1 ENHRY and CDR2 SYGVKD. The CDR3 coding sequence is TGTGCCATCAGGAGTGGCTCCTACGAGCAGTACTTC. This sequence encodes CAIRSGSYEQYF.

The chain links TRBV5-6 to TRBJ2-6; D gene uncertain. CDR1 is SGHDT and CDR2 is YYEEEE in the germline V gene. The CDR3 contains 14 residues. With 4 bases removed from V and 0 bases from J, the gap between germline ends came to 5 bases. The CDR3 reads CASSPTSGANVLTF. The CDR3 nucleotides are TGTGCCAGCAGCCCGACCTCTGGGGCCAACGTCCTGACTTTC. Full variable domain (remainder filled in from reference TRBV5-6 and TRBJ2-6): DAGVTQSPTHLIKTRGQQVTLRCSPKSGHDTVSWYQQALGQGPQFIFQYYEEEERQRGNFPDRFSGHQFPNYSSELNVNALLLGDSALYLCASSPTSGANVLTFGAGSRLTVL.

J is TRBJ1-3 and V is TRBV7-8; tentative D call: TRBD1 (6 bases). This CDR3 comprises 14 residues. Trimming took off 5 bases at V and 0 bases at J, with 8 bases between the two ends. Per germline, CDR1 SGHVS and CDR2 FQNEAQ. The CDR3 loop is CASSLQGSGNTIYF. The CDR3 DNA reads TGTGCCAGCAGCCTACAGGGCTCTGGAAACACCATATATTTT.

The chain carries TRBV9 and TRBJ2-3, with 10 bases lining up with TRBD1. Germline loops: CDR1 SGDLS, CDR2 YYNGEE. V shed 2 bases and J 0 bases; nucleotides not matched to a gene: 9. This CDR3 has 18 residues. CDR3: CASSVGTGVGLSTDTQYF. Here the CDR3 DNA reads TGTGCCAGCAGCGTGGGGACAGGGGTAGGACTAAGCACAGATACGCAGTATTTT.

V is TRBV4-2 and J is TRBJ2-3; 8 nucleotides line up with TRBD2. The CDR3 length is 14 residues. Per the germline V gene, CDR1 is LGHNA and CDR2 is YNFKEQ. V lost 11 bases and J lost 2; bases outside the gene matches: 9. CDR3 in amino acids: CAVGAGGFTDTQYF. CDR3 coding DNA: TGTGCCGTCGGGGCGGGGGGATTCACAGATACGCAGTATTTT.

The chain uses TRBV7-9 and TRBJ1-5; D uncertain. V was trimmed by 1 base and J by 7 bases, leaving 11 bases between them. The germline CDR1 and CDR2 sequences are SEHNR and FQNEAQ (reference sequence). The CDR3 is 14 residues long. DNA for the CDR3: TGTGCCAGCAGCTTAGACCAGGATGACCAGCCCCAGCATTTT. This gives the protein CASSLDQDDQPQHF.

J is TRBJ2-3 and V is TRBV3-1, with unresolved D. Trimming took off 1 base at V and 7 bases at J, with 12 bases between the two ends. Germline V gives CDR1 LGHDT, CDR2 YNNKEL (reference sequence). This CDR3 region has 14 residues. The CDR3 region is CASSQGPSGNTQYF. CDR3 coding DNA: TGTGCCAGCAGCCAAGGCCCTTCGGGTAATACGCAGTATTTT.

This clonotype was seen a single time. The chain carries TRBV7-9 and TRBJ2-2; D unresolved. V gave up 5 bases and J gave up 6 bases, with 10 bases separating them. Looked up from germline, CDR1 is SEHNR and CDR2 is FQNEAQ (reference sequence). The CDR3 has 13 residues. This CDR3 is CASSPLSSGELFF. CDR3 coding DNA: TGTGCCAGCAGCCCCCTGTCCTCCGGGGAGCTGTTTTTT.

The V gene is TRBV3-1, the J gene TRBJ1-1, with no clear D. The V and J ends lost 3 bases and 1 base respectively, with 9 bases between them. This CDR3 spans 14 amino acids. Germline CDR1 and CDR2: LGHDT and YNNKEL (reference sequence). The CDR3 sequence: CASSHYTENTEAFF. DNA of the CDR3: TGTGCCAGCAGCCATTATACAGAGAACACTGAAGCTTTCTTT.

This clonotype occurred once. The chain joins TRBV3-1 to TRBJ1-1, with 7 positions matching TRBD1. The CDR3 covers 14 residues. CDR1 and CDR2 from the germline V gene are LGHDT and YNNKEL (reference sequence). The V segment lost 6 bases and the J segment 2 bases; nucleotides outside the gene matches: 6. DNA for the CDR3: TGTGCCAGCAGTGACAGGGTGGGTAACACTGAAGCTTTCTTT. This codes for CASSDRVGNTEAFF.

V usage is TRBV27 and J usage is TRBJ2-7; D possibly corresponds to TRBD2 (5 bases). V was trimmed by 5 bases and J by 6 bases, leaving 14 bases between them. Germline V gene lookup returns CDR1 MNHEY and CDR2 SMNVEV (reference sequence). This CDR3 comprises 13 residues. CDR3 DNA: TGTGCCAGCAGTCGTATCATGAGGGCCGAGCAGTACTTC. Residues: CASSRIMRAEQYF.

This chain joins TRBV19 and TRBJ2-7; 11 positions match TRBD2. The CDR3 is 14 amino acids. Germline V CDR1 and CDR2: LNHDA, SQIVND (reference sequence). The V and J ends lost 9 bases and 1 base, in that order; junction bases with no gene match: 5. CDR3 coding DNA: TGTGCCAGCACCATAGCGGGAGGGTCCTACGAGCAGTACTTC. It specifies CASTIAGGSYEQYF. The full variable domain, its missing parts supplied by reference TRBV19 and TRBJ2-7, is DGGITQSPKYLFRKEGQNVTLSCEQNLNHDAMYWYRQDPGQGLRLIYYSQIVNDFQKGDIAEGYSVSREKKESFPLTVTSAQKNPTAFYLCASTIAGGSYEQYFGPGTRLTVT.

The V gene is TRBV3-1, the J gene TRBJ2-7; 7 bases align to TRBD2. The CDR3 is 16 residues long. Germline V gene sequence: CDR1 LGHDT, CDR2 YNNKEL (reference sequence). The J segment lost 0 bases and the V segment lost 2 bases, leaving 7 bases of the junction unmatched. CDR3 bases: TGTGCCAGCAGCCAACAAGCGGGACCGAGCTCCTACGAGCAGTACTTC. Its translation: CASSQQAGPSSYEQYF.

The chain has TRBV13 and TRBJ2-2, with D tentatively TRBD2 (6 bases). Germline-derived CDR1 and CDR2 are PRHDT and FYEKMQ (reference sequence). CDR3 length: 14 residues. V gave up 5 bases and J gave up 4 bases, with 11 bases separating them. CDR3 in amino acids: CASSMRGSTGELFF. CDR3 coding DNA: TGTGCCAGCAGCATGCGGGGTAGCACCGGGGAGCTGTTTTTT.

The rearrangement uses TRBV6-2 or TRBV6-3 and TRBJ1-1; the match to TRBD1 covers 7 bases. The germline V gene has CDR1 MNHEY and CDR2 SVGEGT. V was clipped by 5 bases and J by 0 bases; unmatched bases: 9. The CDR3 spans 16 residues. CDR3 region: CASSPGTASMNTEAFF. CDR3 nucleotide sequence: TGTGCCAGCAGTCCGGGGACAGCCTCCATGAACACTGAAGCTTTCTTT.

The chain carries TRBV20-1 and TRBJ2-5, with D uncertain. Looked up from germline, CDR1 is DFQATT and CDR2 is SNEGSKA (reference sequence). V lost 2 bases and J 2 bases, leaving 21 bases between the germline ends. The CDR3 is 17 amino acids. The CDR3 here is CSARSPLLAQPQETQYF. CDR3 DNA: TGCAGTGCTAGATCCCCCTTATTGGCGCAACCACAAGAGACCCAGTACTTC.

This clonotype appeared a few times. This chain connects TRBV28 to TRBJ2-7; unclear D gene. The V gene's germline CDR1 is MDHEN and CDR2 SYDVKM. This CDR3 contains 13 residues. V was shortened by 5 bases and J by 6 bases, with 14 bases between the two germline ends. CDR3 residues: CASSPSTRGEQYF. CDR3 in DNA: TGTGCCAGCAGTCCCTCCACCCGAGGCGAGCAGTACTTC.

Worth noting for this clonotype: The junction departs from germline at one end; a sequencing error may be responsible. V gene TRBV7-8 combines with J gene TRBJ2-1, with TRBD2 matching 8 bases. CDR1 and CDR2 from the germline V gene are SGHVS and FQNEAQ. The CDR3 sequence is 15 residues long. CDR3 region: CASIRAGGRGNEQFF. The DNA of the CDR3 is TGTGCTAGCATTCGGGCGGGAGGCCGTGGGAATGAGCAGTTCTTC.

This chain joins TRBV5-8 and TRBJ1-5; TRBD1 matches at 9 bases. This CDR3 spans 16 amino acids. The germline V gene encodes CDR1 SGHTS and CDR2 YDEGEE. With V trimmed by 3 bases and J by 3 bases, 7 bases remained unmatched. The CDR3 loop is CASSWWTGANNQPQHF. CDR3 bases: TGTGCCAGCAGCTGGTGGACAGGGGCGAACAATCAGCCCCAGCATTTT.

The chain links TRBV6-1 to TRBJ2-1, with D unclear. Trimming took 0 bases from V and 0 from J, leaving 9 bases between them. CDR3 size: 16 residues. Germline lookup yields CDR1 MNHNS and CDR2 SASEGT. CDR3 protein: CASSEAVSSSYNEQFF. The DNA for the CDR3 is TGTGCCAGCAGTGAAGCGGTATCGAGCTCCTACAATGAGCAGTTCTTC.